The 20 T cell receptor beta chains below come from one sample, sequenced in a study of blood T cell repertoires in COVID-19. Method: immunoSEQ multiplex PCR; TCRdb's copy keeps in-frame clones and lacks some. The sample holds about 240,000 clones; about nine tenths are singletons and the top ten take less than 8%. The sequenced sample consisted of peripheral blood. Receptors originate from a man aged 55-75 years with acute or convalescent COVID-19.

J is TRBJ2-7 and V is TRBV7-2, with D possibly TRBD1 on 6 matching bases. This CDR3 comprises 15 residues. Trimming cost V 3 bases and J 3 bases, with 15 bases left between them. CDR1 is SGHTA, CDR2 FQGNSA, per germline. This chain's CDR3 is CASSFGQTQSYEQYF. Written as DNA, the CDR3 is TGTGCCAGCAGCTTTGGACAGACCCAAAGCTACGAGCAGTACTTC.

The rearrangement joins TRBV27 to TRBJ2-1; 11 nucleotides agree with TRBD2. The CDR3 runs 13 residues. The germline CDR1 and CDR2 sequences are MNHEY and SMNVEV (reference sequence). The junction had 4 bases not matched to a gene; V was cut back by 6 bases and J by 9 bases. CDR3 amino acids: CASRASGGLEQFF. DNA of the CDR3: TGTGCCAGCAGGGCTAGCGGGGGGCTTGAGCAGTTCTTC.

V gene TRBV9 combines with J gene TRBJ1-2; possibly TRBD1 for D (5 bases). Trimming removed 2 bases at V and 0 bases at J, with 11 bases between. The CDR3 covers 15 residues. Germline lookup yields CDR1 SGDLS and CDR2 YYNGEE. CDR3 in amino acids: CASSVTGGANYGYTF. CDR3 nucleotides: TGTGCCAGCAGCGTGACCGGGGGAGCTAACTATGGCTACACCTTC. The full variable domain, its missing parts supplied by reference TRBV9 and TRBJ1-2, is DSGVTQTPKHLITATGQRVTLRCSPRSGDLSVYWYQQSLDQGLQFLIQYYNGEERAKGNILERFSAQQFPDLHSELNLSSLELGDSALYFCASSVTGGANYGYTFGSGTRLTVV.

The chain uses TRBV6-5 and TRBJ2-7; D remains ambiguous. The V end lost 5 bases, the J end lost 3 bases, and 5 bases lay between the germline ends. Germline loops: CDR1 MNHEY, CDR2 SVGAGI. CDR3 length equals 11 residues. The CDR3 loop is CASSQNYEQYF. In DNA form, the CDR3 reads TGTGCCAGCAGTCAGAACTACGAGCAGTACTTC.

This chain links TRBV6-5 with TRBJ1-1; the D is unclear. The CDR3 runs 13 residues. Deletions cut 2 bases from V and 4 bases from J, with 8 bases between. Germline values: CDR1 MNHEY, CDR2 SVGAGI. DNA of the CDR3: TGTGCCAGCAGTTACGGGAGAATCACTGAAGCTTTCTTT. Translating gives CASSYGRITEAFF.

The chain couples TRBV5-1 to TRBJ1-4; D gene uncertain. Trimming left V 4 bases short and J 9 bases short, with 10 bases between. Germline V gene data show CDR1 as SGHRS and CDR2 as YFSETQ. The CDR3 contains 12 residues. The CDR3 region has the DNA TGCGCCAGCAGCCTGGACGGTCAAAAACTGTTTTTT. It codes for CASSLDGQKLFF.

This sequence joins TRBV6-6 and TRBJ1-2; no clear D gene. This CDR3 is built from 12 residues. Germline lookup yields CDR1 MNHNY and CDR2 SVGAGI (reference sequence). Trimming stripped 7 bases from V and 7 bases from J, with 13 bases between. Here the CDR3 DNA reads TGTGCCAGCACCCTGACATGGCCTGGCTACACCTTC. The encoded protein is CASTLTWPGYTF.

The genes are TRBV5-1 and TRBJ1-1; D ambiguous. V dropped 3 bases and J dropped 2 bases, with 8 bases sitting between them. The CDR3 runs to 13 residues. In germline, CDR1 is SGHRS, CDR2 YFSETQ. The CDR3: CASSSKSNTEAFF. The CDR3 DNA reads TGCGCCAGCAGCTCCAAGAGTAACACTGAAGCTTTCTTT.

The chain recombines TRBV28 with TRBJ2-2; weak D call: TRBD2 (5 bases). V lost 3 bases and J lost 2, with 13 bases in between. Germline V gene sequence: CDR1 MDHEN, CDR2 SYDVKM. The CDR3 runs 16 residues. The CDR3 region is CASSLRWRRNTGELFF. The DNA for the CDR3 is TGTGCCAGCAGTTTGCGCTGGAGGAGAAACACCGGGGAGCTGTTTTTT.

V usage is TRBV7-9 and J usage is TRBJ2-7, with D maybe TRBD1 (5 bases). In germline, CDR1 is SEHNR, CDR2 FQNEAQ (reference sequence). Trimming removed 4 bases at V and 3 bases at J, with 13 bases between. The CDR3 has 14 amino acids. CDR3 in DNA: TGTGCCAGCAGCTCAAAGGGCAGGGACTACGAGCAGTACTTC. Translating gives CASSSKGRDYEQYF.

The CDR3 is CASSQPSGLAGLQGEQFF. For the CDR3, the DNA is TGTGCCAGCAGCCAGCCATCGGGACTAGCGGGACTACAGGGTGAGCAGTTCTTC. The chain carries TRBV6-2 or TRBV6-3 and TRBJ2-1; 13 nucleotides align to TRBD2. The junction had 17 bases not matched to a gene; V was cut back by 6 bases and J by 9 bases. Germline CDR1 and CDR2: MNHEY and SVGEGT. The CDR3 covers 18 residues.

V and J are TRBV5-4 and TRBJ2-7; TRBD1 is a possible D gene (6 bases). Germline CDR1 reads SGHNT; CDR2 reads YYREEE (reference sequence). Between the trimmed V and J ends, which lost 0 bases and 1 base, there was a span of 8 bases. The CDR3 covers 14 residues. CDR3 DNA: TGTGCCAGCAGCTTGGGGGACACTTCCTACGAGCAGTACTTC. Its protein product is CASSLGDTSYEQYF.

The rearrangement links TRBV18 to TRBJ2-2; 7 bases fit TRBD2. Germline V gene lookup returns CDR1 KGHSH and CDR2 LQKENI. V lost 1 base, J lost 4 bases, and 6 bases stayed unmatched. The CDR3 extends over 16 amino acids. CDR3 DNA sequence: TGTGCCAGCTCACCACGGCCTAGCGGAAGCACCGGGGAGCTGTTTTTT. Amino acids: CASSPRPSGSTGELFF.

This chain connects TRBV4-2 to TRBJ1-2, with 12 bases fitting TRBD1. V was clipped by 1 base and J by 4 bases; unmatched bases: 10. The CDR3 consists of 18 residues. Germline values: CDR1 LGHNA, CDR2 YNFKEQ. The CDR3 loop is CASSQAGTGGEFGYGYTF. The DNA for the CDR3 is TGTGCCAGCAGCCAAGCCGGGACAGGGGGCGAATTTGGCTATGGCTACACCTTC.

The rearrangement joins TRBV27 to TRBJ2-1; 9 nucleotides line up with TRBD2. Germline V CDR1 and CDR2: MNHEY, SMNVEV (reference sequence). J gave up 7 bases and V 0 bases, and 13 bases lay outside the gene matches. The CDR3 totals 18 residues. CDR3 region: CASSLSIGAIAGANEQFF. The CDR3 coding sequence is TGTGCCAGCAGTTTATCGATAGGTGCGATAGCGGGAGCAAATGAGCAGTTCTTC.

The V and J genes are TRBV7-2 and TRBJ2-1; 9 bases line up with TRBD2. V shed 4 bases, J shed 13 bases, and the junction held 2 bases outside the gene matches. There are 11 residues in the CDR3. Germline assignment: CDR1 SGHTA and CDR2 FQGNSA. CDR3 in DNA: TGTGCCAGCAGCTCTAGCGGGACTCAGTTCTTC. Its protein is CASSSSGTQFF.

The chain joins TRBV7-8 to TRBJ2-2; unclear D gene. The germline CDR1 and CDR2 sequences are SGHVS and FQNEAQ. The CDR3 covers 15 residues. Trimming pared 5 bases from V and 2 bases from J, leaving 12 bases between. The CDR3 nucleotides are TGTGCCAGCAGCCGATTCACAGAAAACACCGGGGAGCTGTTTTTT. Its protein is CASSRFTENTGELFF.

CDR3 loop: CASSNQAIRMTGPPGHQHF. Written as DNA, the CDR3 is TGTGCCAGCAGCAATCAAGCGATCCGTATGACAGGTCCACCGGGACACCAGCATTTT. The rearrangement links TRBV21-1 to TRBJ1-5; whether TRBD1, the table's D call, matches the DNA was not checked. TRBV21-1 is tagged as a pseudogene. CDR3 length equals 19 residues.

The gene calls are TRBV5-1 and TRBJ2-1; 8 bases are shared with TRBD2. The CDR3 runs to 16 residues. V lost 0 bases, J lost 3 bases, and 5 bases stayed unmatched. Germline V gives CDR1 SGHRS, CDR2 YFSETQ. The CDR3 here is CASSLATLAGYNEQFF. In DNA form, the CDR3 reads TGCGCCAGCAGCTTGGCCACCCTAGCGGGCTACAATGAGCAGTTCTTC.

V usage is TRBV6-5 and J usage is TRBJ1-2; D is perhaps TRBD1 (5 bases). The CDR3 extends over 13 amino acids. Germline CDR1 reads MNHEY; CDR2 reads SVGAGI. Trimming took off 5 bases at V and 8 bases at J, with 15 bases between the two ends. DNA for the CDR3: TGTGCCAGCAGTACAGGTTCCCTAGGGGGCTACACCTTC. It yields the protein CASSTGSLGGYTF.